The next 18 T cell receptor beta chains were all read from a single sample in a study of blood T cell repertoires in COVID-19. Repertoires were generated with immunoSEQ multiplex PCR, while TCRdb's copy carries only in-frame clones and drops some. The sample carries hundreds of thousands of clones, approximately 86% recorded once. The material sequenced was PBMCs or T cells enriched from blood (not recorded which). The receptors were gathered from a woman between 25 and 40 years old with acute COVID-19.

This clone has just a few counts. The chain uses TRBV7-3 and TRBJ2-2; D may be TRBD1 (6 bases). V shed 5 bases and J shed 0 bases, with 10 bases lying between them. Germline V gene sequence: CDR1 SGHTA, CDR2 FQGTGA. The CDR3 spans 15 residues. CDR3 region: CASSLQGSNTGELFF. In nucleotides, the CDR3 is TGTGCCAGCAGCCTTCAGGGGTCGAACACCGGGGAGCTGTTTTTT.

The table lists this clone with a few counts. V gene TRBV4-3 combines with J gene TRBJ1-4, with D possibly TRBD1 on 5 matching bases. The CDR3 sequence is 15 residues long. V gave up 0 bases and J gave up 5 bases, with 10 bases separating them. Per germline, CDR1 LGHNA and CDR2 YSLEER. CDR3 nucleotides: TGCGCCAGCAGCCAAGATGTCAGGGAAAATGAAAAACTGTTTTTT. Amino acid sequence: CASSQDVRENEKLFF.

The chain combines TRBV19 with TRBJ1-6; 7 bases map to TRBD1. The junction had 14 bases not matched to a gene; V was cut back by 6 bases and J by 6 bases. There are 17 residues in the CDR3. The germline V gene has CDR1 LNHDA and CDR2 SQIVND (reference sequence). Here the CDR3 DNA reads TGTGCCAGTAGACCGGGACAGCCGGCGTGGAGTAATTCACCCCTCCACTTT. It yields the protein CASRPGQPAWSNSPLHF.

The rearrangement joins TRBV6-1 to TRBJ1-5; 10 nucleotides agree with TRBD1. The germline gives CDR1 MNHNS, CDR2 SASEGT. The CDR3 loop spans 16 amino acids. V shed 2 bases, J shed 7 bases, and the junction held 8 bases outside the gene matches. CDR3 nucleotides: TGTGCCAGCAGTGAACCCCGGACAGGGGGTCGACAGCCCCAGCATTTT. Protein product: CASSEPRTGGRQPQHF.

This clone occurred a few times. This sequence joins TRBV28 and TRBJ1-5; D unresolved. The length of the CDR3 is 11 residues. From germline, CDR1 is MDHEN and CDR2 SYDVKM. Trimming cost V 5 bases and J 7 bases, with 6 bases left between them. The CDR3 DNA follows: TGTGCCAGCAGTCCGGGGCAGCCCCAGCATTTT. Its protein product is CASSPGQPQHF.

The CDR3 bases are TGTGCCAGCAGCGCGACAGGGATAGGAACCACAGATACGCAGTATTTT. It yields the protein CASSATGIGTTDTQYF. This chain links TRBV9 with TRBJ2-3, with TRBD1 matching over 7 bases. CDR1 is SGDLS and CDR2 is YYNGEE in the germline V gene. The CDR3 extends over 16 amino acids. The V segment lost 3 bases and the J segment 2 bases; nucleotides outside the gene matches: 9.

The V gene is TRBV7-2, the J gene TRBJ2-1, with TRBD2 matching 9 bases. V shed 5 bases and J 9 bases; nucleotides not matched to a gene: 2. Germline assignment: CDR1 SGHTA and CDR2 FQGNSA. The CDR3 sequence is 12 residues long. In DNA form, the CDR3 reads TGTGCCAGCAGCCAGACTAGCGGTGAGCAGTTCTTC. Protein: CASSQTSGEQFF. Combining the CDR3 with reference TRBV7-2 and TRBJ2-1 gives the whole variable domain GAGVSQSPSNKVTEKGKDVELRCDPISGHTALYWYRQSLGQGLEFLIYFQGNSAPDKSGLPSDRFSAERTGGSVSTLTIQRTQQEDSAVYLCASSQTSGEQFFGPGTRLTVL.

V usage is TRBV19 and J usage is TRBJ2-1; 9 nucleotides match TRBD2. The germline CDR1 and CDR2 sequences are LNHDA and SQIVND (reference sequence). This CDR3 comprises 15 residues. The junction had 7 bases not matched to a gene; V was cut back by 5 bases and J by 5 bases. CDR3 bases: TGTGCCAGTAGTTCTCTTAGCGGGGGAAACAATGAGCAGTTCTTC. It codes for CASSSLSGGNNEQFF.

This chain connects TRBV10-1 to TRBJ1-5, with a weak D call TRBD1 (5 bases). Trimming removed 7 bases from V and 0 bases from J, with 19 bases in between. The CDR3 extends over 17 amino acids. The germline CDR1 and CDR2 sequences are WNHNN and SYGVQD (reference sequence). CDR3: CASIPDRGIYSNQPQHF. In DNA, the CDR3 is TGCGCCAGCATTCCTGACAGAGGAATCTATAGCAATCAGCCCCAGCATTTT.

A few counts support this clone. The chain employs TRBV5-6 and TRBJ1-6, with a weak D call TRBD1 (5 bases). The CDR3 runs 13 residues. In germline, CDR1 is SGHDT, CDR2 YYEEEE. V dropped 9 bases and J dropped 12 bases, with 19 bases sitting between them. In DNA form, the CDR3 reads TGTGCCACCACCACCAGACAGCGTGAACCCCTCCACTTT. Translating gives CATTTRQREPLHF. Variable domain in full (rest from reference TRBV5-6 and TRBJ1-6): DAGVTQSPTHLIKTRGQQVTLRCSPKSGHDTVSWYQQALGQGPQFIFQYYEEEERQRGNFPDRFSGHQFPNYSSELNVNALLLGDSALYLCATTTRQREPLHFGNGTRLTVT.

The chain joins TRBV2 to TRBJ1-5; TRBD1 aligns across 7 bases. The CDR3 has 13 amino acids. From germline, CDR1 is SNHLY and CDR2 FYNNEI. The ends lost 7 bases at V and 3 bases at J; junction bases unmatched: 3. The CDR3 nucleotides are TGTGCCAGCAAGGGGGCCTACAATCAGCCCCAGCATTTT. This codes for CASKGAYNQPQHF.

The CDR3 DNA follows: TGTGCCAGCAGTGAAAACGGCGGGGGCCCTTACAATGAGCAGTTCTTC. Its protein product is CASSENGGGPYNEQFF. The chain employs TRBV6-1 and TRBJ2-1; D is possibly TRBD2 (7 bases). Germline CDR1 MNHNS, CDR2 SASEGT. This CDR3 comprises 16 residues. Trimming pared 2 bases from V and 4 bases from J, leaving 15 bases between.

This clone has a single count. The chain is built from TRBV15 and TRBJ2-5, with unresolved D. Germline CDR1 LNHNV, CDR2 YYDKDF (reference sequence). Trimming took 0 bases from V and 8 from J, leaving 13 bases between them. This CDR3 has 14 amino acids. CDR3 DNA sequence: TGTGCCACCAGCAGAGACTACACTAAGAGAACCCAGTACTTC. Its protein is CATSRDYTKRTQYF.

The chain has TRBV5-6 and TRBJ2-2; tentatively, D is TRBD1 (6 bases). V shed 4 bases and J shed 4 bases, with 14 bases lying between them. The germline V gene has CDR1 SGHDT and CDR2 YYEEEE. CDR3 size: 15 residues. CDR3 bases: TGTGCCAGCAGCGTTCAACCGGACAGCACCGGGGAGCTGTTTTTT. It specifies CASSVQPDSTGELFF.

CDR3 DNA sequence: TGTGCCAGCAGCACTTCTCCCAATCAGCCCCAGCATTTT. This encodes CASSTSPNQPQHF. The rearrangement uses TRBV7-6 and TRBJ1-5; no firm D call. Trimming removed 5 bases from V and 3 bases from J, with 8 bases in between. Germline V lookup: CDR1 SGHVS, CDR2 FNYEAQ. The CDR3 has 13 amino acids.

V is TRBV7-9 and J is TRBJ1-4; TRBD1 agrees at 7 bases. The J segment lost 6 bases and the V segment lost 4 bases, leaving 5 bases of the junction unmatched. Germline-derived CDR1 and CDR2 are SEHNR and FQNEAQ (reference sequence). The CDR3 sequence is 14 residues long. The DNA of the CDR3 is TGTGCCAGCAGCTCGGGACAGCTTGATGAAAAACTGTTTTTT. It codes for CASSSGQLDEKLFF.

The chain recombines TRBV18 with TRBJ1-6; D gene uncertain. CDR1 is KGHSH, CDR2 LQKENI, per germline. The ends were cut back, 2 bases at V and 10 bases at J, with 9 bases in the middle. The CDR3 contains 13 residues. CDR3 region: CASSPEEWSPLHF. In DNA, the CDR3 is TGTGCCAGCTCACCAGAAGAGTGGTCACCCCTCCACTTT.

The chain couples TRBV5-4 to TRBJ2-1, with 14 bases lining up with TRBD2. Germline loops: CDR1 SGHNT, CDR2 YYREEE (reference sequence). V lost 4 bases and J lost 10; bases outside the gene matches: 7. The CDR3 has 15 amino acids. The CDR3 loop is CASSARLAGGREQFF. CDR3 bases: TGTGCCAGCAGCGCGAGACTAGCGGGGGGGCGGGAGCAGTTCTTC.